This T cell receptor (delta chain) was identified during a study of gamma-delta T cells after stem cell transplantation. TCRdb processed the RT-PCR reads again with the CATT caller. The sample holds over 950 delta-chain clones, roughly 1.7% seen once. By its share, this clone is medium-sized. The V and J ends lost 3 bases and 0 bases respectively, with 22 bases between them. This CDR3 has 18 amino acids. Germline loops: CDR1 GEAIGNYY, CDR2 EKD. The chain has TRDV2 and TRDJ1; maybe TRDD3 (6 bases). Sequencing was done on a sample of gamma-delta T cells. The TCR was taken from a human donor. It is not recorded whose cells these are; they may come from a transplant donor. The DNA of the CDR3 is TGTGCCTGTGACGTACTGGGCGGCCCGACCCCCAACACCGATAAACTCATCTTT. Amino acids: CACDVLGGPTPNTDKLIF.